The clone carrying this T cell receptor beta chain appeared once. Germline V gene sequence: CDR1 SNHLY, CDR2 FYNNEI. The CDR3 is made up of 13 amino acids. V dropped 5 bases and J dropped 6 bases, with 13 bases sitting between them. The authors' processing: It was from reference gene primer amplification that nucleated cell counts were estimated. Sequenced by immunoSEQ multiplex PCR; TCRdb stores in-frame clones only, minus some. D and trimming were read from the DNA, whereas the V and J calls and clone size are those reported in that table. The sample records some 190,000 clones, around 85% being singletons. This sample was included in a study of blood T cell repertoires in COVID-19. The wider study: Sites across the United States, Italy and Spain contributed samples from acute and convalescent COVID-19. From T cells, B-cell-depleted T cells, or PBMCs came the material, which was cDNA or gDNA.

The chain carries TRBV2 and TRBJ1-1; D might be TRBD1 (6 bases). What was sequenced was peripheral blood. The TCR was taken from a man in his fifties or sixties with acute or convalescent COVID-19. The CDR3 region has the DNA TGTGCCAGCAGTAACACTTACAGGGCTGAAGCTTTCTTT. It encodes CASSNTYRAEAFF.